This T cell receptor beta chain emerged from a study of CD8 T cells in ankylosing spondylitis (dated by TCRdb to the late 2010s). With respect to the entire study: T cell receptor beta repertoires were profiled in healthy donors and ankylosing spondylitis patients so that disease-linked TCR variants could be found. The whole study cohort included about a hundred healthy donors and 25 ankylosing spondylitis patients. Samples of peripheral blood were taken, and for ankylosing spondylitis patients, synovial fluid was collected as well. The paper as a whole reports these results and caveats: Some of the motif variants had been reported before in the synovial fluid and blood of reactive arthritis patients, a finding that suggests common disease-initiation mechanisms. The disease-linked clones showed a CD8+ phenotype and occurred at relatively low frequencies in peripheral blood. A TCR beta motif of about 8 highly homologous amino acid variants appeared characteristic of blood from ankylosing spondylitis patients. Significant enrichment of the disease-linked clones was reported in matched synovial fluid samples from ankylosing spondylitis patients.

Sequenced using an Illumina HiSeq 2500. Quantitative 5'-RACE with molecular barcodes was the method used to prepare the TCR beta libraries. The study's own analysis went as follows. A new computational method based on a probabilistic model of VDJ rearrangement was used to identify disease-linked TCR variants. The public reads were quality trimmed at Q25 with fastp and then assembled into clones with MiXCR by TCRdb, keeping productive beta chains. All rows with the same CDR3 protein become a single entry with the most common DNA and genes. In this record, the V and J calls reflect TCRdb's handling and not the investigators' own analysis. Here the sample has 250,000 to 400,000 distinct CDR3 sequences; around 10% occur a single time. The top ten hold about 10% of the sample. A remark on this clonotype: There is no known antigen for this receptor. The record has no base qualities; no much larger clone is one base away.

From the germline V gene (reference sequence), CDR1 is SEHNR and CDR2 is FQNEAQ. Measured from the cysteine to the phenylalanine, the CDR3 is 16 residues long. CDR3 DNA only is kept here, 48 bases in frame from base 1. V is clipped by 5 bases and J by 0 bases, and the sequence between their germline boundaries is 17 bases long. The sequenced sample consisted of blood, either unsorted or a sorted T cell fraction (not recorded which). The chain was built from TRBV7-9 and TRBJ2-7; no D gene call is confident. This TCR derives from a female donor with ankylosing spondylitis or in good health (not recorded which). The CDR3 region has the sequence CASSRLSVPPSYEQYF. Here is the DNA: TGTGCCAGCAGCCGACTTAGTGTGCCGCCCTCCTACGAGCAGTACTTC.